This TCR beta chain was sequenced in a study of graft-versus-host responses after intestinal transplantation. Study-level information: Every transplant recipient was induced with anti-thymocyte globulin, then maintained on tacrolimus and steroids for about 3 years. The study, taken as a whole, reports: GvH clone levels peaked in circulation, and this peak was associated with early post-transplant HvG declines.

The CDR3 totals 15 residues. In germline, CDR1 is SGHNT, CDR2 YYREEE (reference sequence). Trimming cost V 0 bases and J 7 bases; bases outside gene matches: 6. As regards this clone: The antigen is unknown.

Produced via immunoSEQ multiplex PCR; TCRdb's table is partial and in-frame only. Among approximately 90,000 clones listed, around 89% were seen once. The chain carries TRBV5-4 and TRBJ2-4, with TRBD2 matching over 8 bases. The clonotype comes from a human donor who was the organ donor for an intestinal transplant. Sequences were derived from unstimulated CD4+ T cells sorted from spleen or lymph node cells, sampled before transplant. The CDR3 reads CASSLAGGQGNIQYF. The CDR3 nucleotides read TGTGCCAGCAGCTTGGCGGGAGGGCAGGGGAACATTCAGTACTTC.